What follows describes a single T cell receptor beta chain. Its antigen remains unidentified. The authors ran a second PCR of 7 to 11 cycles using a sample-barcoded 5' primer and a J-beta primer mix. TCRdb reprocessed the 5' RACE reads via MiXCR and lists one record per CDR3 protein. Of about 1.4 million distinct CDR3 sequences listed, almost 60% are singletons. The record originates from a study of blood T cells in healthy people across ages. Germline V gene data show CDR1 as SQVTM and CDR2 as ANQGSEA. V lost 6 bases and J lost 0, with 21 bases in between. This CDR3 has 16 amino acids. Study conclusions and caveats: Per-million-T-cell TCR beta diversity fell roughly linearly with age.

This TCR derives from a man aged 18 to 35 in good health. The gene calls are TRBV29-1 and TRBJ2-7; D gene ambiguous. The sequenced material came from blood. For the CDR3, the DNA is TGCAGCGTATCATTCACGAGGCACCCAGACTCCTACGAGCAGTACTTC. It yields the protein CSVSFTRHPDSYEQYF.